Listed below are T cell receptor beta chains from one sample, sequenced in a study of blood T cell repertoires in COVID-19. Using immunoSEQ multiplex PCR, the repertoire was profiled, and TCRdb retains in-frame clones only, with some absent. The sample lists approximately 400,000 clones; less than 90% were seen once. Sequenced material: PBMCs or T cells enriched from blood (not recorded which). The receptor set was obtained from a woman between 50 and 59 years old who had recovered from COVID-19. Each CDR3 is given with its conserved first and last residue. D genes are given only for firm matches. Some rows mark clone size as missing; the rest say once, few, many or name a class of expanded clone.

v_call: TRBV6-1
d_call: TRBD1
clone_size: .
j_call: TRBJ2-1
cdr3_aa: CASSEQGALNEQFF
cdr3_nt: TGTGCCAGCAGTGAACAGGGGGCGCTTAATGAGCAGTTCTTC

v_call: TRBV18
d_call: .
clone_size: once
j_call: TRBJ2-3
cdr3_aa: CASSATGSPSTDTQYF
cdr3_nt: TGTGCCAGCTCAGCGACAGGTTCCCCTAGCACAGATACGCAGTATTTT

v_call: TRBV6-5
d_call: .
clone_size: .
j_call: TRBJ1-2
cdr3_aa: CASAFRELYGYTF
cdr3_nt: TGTGCCAGCGCATTCAGGGAACTCTATGGCTACACCTTC

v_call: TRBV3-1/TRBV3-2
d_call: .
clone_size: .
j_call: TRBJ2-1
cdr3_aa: CASSQGGGEGEQFF
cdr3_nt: TGTGCCAGCAGCCAAGGGGGGGGCGAAGGAGAGCAGTTCTTC

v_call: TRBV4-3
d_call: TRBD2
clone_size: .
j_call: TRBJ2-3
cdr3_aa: CASSLQREISDTQYF
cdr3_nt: TGCGCCAGCAGCCTTCAGCGGGAGATTTCAGATACGCAGTATTTT

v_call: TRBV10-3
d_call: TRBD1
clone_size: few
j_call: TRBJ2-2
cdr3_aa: CAISDRGQGNTGELFF
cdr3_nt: TGTGCCATCAGTGACCGGGGACAGGGTAACACCGGGGAGCTGTTTTTT

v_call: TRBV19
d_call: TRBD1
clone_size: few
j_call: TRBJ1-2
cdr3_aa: CASSTTGAPWGYTF
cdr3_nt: TGTGCCAGTAGCACTACAGGGGCCCCCTGGGGCTACACCTTC

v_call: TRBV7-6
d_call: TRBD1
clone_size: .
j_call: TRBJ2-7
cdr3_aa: CASSLGGQGADYEQYF
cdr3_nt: TGTGCCAGCAGCTTAGGGGGACAGGGGGCGGACTACGAGCAGTACTTC

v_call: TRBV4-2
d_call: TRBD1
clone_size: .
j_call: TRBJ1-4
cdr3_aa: CASSQGQQGINEKLFF
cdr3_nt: TGTGCCAGCAGCCAAGGACAACAGGGGATAAATGAAAAACTGTTTTTT

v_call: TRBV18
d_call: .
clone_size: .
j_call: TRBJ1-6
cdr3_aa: CASSLDRYNSPLHF
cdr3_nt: TGTGCCAGCTCACTCGACAGATATAATTCACCCCTCCACTTT

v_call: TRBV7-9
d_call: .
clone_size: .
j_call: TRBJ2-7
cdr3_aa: CASSLEGSTYEQYF
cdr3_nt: TGTGCCAGCAGCTTAGAGGGGTCCACCTACGAGCAGTACTTC

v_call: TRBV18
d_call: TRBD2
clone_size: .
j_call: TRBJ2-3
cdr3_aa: CASSASGGTDTQYF
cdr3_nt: TGTGCCAGCTCGGCTAGCGGGGGCACAGATACGCAGTATTTT

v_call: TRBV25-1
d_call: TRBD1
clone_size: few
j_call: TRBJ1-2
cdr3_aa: CASSPRTGGHYGYTF
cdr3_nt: TGTGCCAGCAGTCCACGGACAGGGGGCCACTATGGCTACACCTTC

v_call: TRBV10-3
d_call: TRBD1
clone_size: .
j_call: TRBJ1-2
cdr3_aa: CAISERQGQGNYGYTF
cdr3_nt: TGTGCCATCAGTGAGAGGCAAGGACAGGGGAACTATGGCTACACCTTC

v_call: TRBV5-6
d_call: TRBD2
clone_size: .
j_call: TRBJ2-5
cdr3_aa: CASSSVIAGGWEETQYF
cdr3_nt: TGTGCCAGCAGCTCCGTCATAGCGGGGGGTTGGGAAGAGACCCAGTACTTC

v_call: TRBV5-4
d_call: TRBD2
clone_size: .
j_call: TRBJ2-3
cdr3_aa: CASSGGSGGDTDTQYF
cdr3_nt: TGTGCCAGCAGCGGAGGGAGCGGGGGAGACACAGATACGCAGTATTTT

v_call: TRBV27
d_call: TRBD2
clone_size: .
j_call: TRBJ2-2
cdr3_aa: CASSRTSHPGELFF
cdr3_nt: TGTGCCAGCAGTCGGACTAGCCACCCCGGGGAGCTGTTTTTT

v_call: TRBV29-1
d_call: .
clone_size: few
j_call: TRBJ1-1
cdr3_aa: CSLRQNTEAFF
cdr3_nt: TGCAGCCTCCGACAGAACACTGAAGCTTTCTTT

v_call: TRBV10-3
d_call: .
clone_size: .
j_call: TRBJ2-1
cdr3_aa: CAISPRGSSYNEQFF
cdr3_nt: TGTGCCATCAGCCCCCGGGGGAGCTCCTACAATGAGCAGTTCTTC

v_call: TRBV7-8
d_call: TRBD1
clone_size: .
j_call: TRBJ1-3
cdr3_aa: CASSFATGAGGNTIYF
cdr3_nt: TGTGCCAGCAGCTTCGCCACAGGGGCAGGTGGAAACACCATATATTTT

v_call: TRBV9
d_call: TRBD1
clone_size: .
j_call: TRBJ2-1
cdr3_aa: CASSVQQGAVINEQFF
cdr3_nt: TGTGCCAGCAGCGTACAACAGGGGGCTGTTATTAATGAGCAGTTCTTC

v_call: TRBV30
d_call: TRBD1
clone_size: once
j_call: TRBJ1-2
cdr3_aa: CAWTVGQVYGYTF
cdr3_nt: TGTGCCTGGACAGTCGGACAGGTCTATGGCTACACCTTC

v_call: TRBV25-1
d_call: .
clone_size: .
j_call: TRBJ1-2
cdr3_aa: CASSESPGPPYRYTF
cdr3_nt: TGTGCCAGCAGTGAATCTCCAGGGCCCCCTTATCGCTACACCTTC

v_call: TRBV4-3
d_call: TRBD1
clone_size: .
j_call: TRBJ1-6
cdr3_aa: CASSQLGTGTDYNSPLHF
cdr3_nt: TGCGCCAGCAGCCAACTAGGGACCGGGACAGACTATAATTCACCCCTCCACTTT

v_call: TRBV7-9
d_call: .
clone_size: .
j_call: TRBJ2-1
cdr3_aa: CASSSGLYNEQFF
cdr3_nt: TGTGCCAGCAGCTCGGGACTCTACAATGAGCAGTTCTTC